A selection of T cell receptor beta chains follows, all from one sample in a study of cytomegalovirus exposure and HLA in healthy donors. Profiled with immunoSEQ multiplex PCR; TCRdb holds only in-frame clones, not every one. The table has about 190,000 clones, 70% to 80% seen once. Sequenced material: PBMCs. The receptor set was obtained from a woman in her 30s in good health and CMV-seropositive. The CDR3 runs from the conserved cysteine through the conserved F or W. D genes are given only for firm matches. Size is omitted from some rows. Given values are once, few, many or a class for expanded clones.

>TRBV19|-|TRBJ2-5|-|13
TGTGCCAGTTGGGACACGGTGAGGGAGACCCAGTACTTC
CASWDTVRETQYF
>TRBV19|-|TRBJ2-3|-|14
TGTGCCAGTAGTTTGCGGCAGTACACAGATACGCAGTATTTT
CASSLRQYTDTQYF
>TRBV30|-|TRBJ1-2|TRBD1|17
TGTGCCTGGAGCGTCCGGGACAGTGCCCTGGGGGTCTACGGCTACACCTTC
CAWSVRDSALGVYGYTF
>TRBV7-9|-|TRBJ2-7|-|16
TGTGCCAGCAGCTTACTGTCTGGCGGGCCCACCTACGAGCAGTACTTC
CASSLLSGGPTYEQYF
>TRBV6-5|once|TRBJ2-7|TRBD1|14
TGTGCCAGCAGCCCGCTCCGGACAGGGCCCGAGCAGTACTTC
CASSPLRTGPEQYF
>TRBV7-9|-|TRBJ1-4|-|14
TGTGCCAGCAGCTTCGGACGGGGTAATGAAAAACTGTTTTTT
CASSFGRGNEKLFF
>TRBV5-1|-|TRBJ2-5|TRBD2|16
TGCGCCAGCAGCCGCATGACTAGCGGGATGGAAGAGACCCAGTACTTC
CASSRMTSGMEETQYF
>TRBV2|-|TRBJ1-1|-|12
TGTGCCAGCAGTAGCCAAGTCACTGAAGCTTTCTTT
CASSSQVTEAFF
>TRBV7-3|few|TRBJ2-1|TRBD2|16
TGTGCCAGCAGCTTAACGTTTGAGCGGGAGGTCGATGAGCAGTTCTTC
CASSLTFEREVDEQFF
>TRBV7-3|few|TRBJ2-2|TRBD1|15
TGTGCCAGCAGCTCGGACAGGGGGAACACCGGGGAGCTGTTTTTT
CASSSDRGNTGELFF
>TRBV7-2|once|TRBJ2-7|TRBD1|13
TGTGCCAGCAGCAAGACAGGGCCCTACGAGCAGTACTTC
CASSKTGPYEQYF
>TRBV6-5|-|TRBJ1-5|-|14
TGTGCCAGCAGTGTTTCAGGGAGCAATCAGCCCCAGCATTTT
CASSVSGSNQPQHF
>TRBV5-1|once|TRBJ2-5|-|16
TGCGCCAGCAGCTTTATCCAGGGTCAGGTTAGCCAGACCCAGTACTTC
CASSFIQGQVSQTQYF
>TRBV27|-|TRBJ2-2|-|16
TGTGCCAGCAGTTCCCTCGGGACAAATGGCGCCGGGGAGCTGTTTTTT
CASSSLGTNGAGELFF
>TRBV5-1|-|TRBJ2-5|-|13
TGCGCCAGCAGCTTGGTCCCGGGAGAGACCCAGTACTTC
CASSLVPGETQYF
>TRBV7-2|-|TRBJ1-1|-|15
TGTGCCAGCAGCCCCCTCCGACAGCCGAACACTGAAGCTTTCTTT
CASSPLRQPNTEAFF
>TRBV5-1|-|TRBJ2-1|TRBD2|15
TGCGCCAGCAGACCCGGACTAGCGGGAGGGAGTGAGCAGTTCTTC
CASRPGLAGGSEQFF
>TRBV2|-|TRBJ2-1|-|15
TGTGCCAGCAGTGGTAGTGCGGGCGCCTACAATGAGCAGTTCTTC
CASSGSAGAYNEQFF
>TRBV28|once|TRBJ2-7|TRBD1|14
TGTGCCAGCAGTGCGGCGGGACAGGCCTACGAGCAGTACTTC
CASSAAGQAYEQYF
>TRBV5-1|few|TRBJ2-1|TRBD2|14
TGCGCCAGCAGTCGGGTAGCGGGGCTGAATGAGCAGTTCTTC
CASSRVAGLNEQFF
>TRBV5-1|-|TRBJ1-1|-|13
TGCGCCAGCAGAGACCTAGTGAACACTGAAGCTTTCTTT
CASRDLVNTEAFF
>TRBV19|once|TRBJ1-2|-|14
TGTGCCAGTAGTCTACAGGGTGTTGTGAGCGGCTACACCTTC
CASSLQGVVSGYTF
>TRBV7-9|-|TRBJ2-7|-|14
TGTGCCAGCAGCTCCTCGGTCCGCTCCTACGAGCAGTACTTC
CASSSSVRSYEQYF
>TRBV18|-|TRBJ2-5|-|13
TGTGCCAGCTCACCACTCTTTCTTGAGACCCAGTACTTC
CASSPLFLETQYF
>TRBV28|once|TRBJ2-7|-|12
TGTGCCAGCAGTTTAATGGAGTACGAGCAGTACTTC
CASSLMEYEQYF
>TRBV4-2|-|TRBJ2-5|-|13
TGTGCCAGCAGCCAAGATAGAGGCGAGACCCAGTACTTC
CASSQDRGETQYF
>TRBV29-1|-|TRBJ1-3|TRBD1|14
TGCAGCATCACAGGGGGCCTGGGAGGAAACACCATATATTTT
CSITGGLGGNTIYF
>TRBV15|-|TRBJ2-1|TRBD1|17
TGTGCCACCAGCAGAGATCCCGGGACAGGCAAATACAATGAGCAGTTCTTC
CATSRDPGTGKYNEQFF
>TRBV10-3|-|TRBJ2-6|-|16
TGTGCCATCAGTGTGGCTGCGGAGCCTGGGGCCAACGTCCTGACTTTC
CAISVAAEPGANVLTF
>TRBV7-7|few|TRBJ2-5|-|13
TGTGCCAGCAGCTTAGTTCAGGGAGAGACCCAGTACTTC
CASSLVQGETQYF
>TRBV9|-|TRBJ2-3|TRBD2|18
TGTGCCAGCAGCGTAGCTACGACTAGCGGGAGGAGGGCAGATACGCAGTATTTT
CASSVATTSGRRADTQYF
>TRBV7-2|few|TRBJ2-6|-|16
TGTGCCAGCAGCGCGGACATCACCCCTGGGGCCAACGTCCTGACTTTC
CASSADITPGANVLTF
>TRBV5-1|once|TRBJ2-1|TRBD1|14
TGCGCCAGCAGCTCGGGACAGGTAGGGAATGAGCAGTTCTTC
CASSSGQVGNEQFF
>TRBV10-3|-|TRBJ2-3|TRBD2|19
TGTGCCATCAGTGCGCTCCTTGGGACTAGCAGTACGAGCACAGATACGCAGTATTTT
CAISALLGTSSTSTDTQYF
>TRBV10-3|-|TRBJ2-1|-|14
TGTGCCATCAGTGAGAGCCTCTCCTACAATGAGCAGTTCTTC
CAISESLSYNEQFF
>TRBV19|few|TRBJ1-1|TRBD1|13
TGTGCCAGTAGTGCCTCCCGTTTGACAGGGGGCTTCTTT
CASSASRLTGGFF
>TRBV7-9|once|TRBJ1-6|TRBD1|15
TGTGCCAGCAGCCCGACAGGGGGCAGGAATTCACCCCTCCACTTT
CASSPTGGRNSPLHF
>TRBV28|-|TRBJ1-2|-|13
TGTGCCAGCAGTTTGGGCAGTAACTATGGCTACACCTTC
CASSLGSNYGYTF
>TRBV10-1|-|TRBJ1-6|-|18
TGCGCCAGCAGTGGGGCGCCGGCCGACAGGCCCTATAATTCACCCCTCCACTTT
CASSGAPADRPYNSPLHF
>TRBV7-2|-|TRBJ2-7|TRBD1|14
TGTGCCAGCAGCCGACAGGGTATTTCCTACGAGCAGTACTTC
CASSRQGISYEQYF
>TRBV11-2|-|TRBJ2-1|TRBD1|13
TGTGCCAGCAGCTCACCCGGACAGGAGAAGCAGTTCTTC
CASSSPGQEKQFF
>TRBV11-2|-|TRBJ2-6|TRBD1|18
TGTGCCAGCAGCTCGGGACAGCTTACGCTCTCTGGGGCCAACGTCCTGACTTTC
CASSSGQLTLSGANVLTF
>TRBV6-4|-|TRBJ2-1|-|15
TGTGCCAGCAGTAAAACCGGGAGCTCCTACAATGAGCAGTTCTTC
CASSKTGSSYNEQFF
>TRBV2|-|TRBJ2-5|-|20
TGTGCCAGCAGTTCATCCGTTCACCGTACAGGGAGAGCCCCCCAAGAGACCCAGTACTTC
CASSSSVHRTGRAPQETQYF
>TRBV4-2|few|TRBJ2-1|TRBD2|16
TGTGCCAGCAGCCAAGAGCGGACTAGCTCTTACAATGAGCAGTTCTTC
CASSQERTSSYNEQFF
>TRBV28|few|TRBJ2-2|TRBD2|15
TGTGCCAGCAGGGCGGGACTAGCGGGAGCCGGGGAGCTGTTTTTT
CASRAGLAGAGELFF
>TRBV6-1|-|TRBJ2-1|TRBD1|15
TGTGCCAGCAGTGAAGGGACAGGGGGCTACAATGAGCAGTTCTTC
CASSEGTGGYNEQFF
>TRBV5-6|-|TRBJ1-2|TRBD1|14
TGTGCCAGCAGCTTCAAAACCGGGACAGGGTTCTACACCTTC
CASSFKTGTGFYTF
>TRBV13|few|TRBJ2-3|TRBD2|16
TGTGCCAGCAGCTGGACTAGCGGGGTGATCACAGATACGCAGTATTTT
CASSWTSGVITDTQYF
>TRBV6-5|few|TRBJ1-1|-|14
TGTGCCAGCAGTTTGCTGGGACTGGGCGCTGAAGCTTTCTTT
CASSLLGLGAEAFF
>TRBV5-1|few|TRBJ2-1|-|14
TGCGCCAGCAGCTTGGATGGAGGGGACAATGAGCAGTTCTTC
CASSLDGGDNEQFF
>TRBV4-2|-|TRBJ2-1|TRBD2|16
TGTGCCAGCAGCCAAGATTTCGGGGGGGCCCCCAATGAGCAGTTCTTC
CASSQDFGGAPNEQFF